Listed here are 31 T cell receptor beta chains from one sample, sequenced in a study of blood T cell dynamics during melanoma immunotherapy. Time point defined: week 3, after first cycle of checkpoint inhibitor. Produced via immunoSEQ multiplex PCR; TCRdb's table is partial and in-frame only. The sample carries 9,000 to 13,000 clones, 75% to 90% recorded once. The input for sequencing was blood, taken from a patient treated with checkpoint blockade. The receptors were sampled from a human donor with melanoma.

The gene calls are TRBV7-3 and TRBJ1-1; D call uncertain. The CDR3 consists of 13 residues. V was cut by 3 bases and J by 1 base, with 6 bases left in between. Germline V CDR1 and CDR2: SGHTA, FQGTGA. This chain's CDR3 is CASSLNKNTEAFF. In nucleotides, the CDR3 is TGTGCCAGCAGCTTGAACAAGAACACTGAAGCTTTCTTT.

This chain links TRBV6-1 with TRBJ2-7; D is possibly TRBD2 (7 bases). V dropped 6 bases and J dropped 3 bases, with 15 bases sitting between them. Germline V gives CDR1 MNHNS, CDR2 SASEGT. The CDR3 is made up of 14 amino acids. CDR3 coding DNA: TGTGCCAGCAGGCCTGGGGGGGACAACTACGAGCAGTACGTC. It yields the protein CASRPGGDNYEQYV.

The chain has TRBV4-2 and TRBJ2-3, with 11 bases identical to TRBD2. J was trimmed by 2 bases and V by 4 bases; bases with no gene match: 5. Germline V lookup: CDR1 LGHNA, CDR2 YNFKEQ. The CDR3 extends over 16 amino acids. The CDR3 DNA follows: TGTGCCAGCAGCCCCACGACTAGCGGGGTCACAGATACGCAGTATTTT. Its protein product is CASSPTTSGVTDTQYF.

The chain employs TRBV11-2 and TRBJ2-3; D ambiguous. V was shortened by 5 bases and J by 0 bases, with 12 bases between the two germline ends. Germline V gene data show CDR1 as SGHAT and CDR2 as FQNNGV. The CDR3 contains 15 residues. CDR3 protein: CASSVSSTSTDTQYF. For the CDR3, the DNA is TGTGCCAGCAGCGTAAGCAGCACTAGCACAGATACGCAGTATTTT.

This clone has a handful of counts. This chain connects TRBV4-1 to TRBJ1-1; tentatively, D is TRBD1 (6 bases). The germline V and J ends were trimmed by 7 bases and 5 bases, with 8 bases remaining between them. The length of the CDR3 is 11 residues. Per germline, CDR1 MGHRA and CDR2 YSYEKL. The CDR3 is CASKRGTEAFF. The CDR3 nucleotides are TGCGCCAGCAAGAGGGGGACTGAAGCTTTCTTT.

CDR3 residues: CASSRGTRASGIEQFF. DNA for the CDR3: TGTGCCAGCAGTAGAGGGACCCGTGCTAGCGGGATCGAGCAGTTCTTC. The chain recombines TRBV28 with TRBJ2-1; 9 bases are shared with TRBD2. Germline CDR1 is MDHEN and CDR2 is SYDVKM. The CDR3 totals 16 residues. The V segment lost 5 bases and the J segment 10 bases; nucleotides outside the gene matches: 15.

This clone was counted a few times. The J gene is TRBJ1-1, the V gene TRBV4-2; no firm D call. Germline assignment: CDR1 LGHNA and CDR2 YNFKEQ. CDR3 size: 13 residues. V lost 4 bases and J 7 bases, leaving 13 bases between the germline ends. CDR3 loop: CASSPVPGSEAFF. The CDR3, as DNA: TGTGCCAGCAGCCCGGTCCCAGGCAGTGAAGCTTTCTTT.

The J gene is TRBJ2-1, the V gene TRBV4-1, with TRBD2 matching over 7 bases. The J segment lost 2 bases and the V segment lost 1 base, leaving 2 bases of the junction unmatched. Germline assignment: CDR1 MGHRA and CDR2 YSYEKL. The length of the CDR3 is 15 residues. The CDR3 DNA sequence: TGCGCCAGCAGCCAAGTCGGACTAGCCTACAATGAGCAGTTCTTC. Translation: CASSQVGLAYNEQFF.

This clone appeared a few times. This CDR3 is CASSYSREQQPQHF. The CDR3 nucleotides read TGTGCCAGCAGTTACTCCAGGGAGCAACAGCCCCAGCATTTT. This sequence joins TRBV6-6 and TRBJ1-5; perhaps TRBD1 as D (5 bases). V was cut by 0 bases and J by 7 bases, with 10 bases left in between. CDR3 length equals 14 residues. Per the germline V gene, CDR1 is MNHNY and CDR2 is SVGAGI (reference sequence).

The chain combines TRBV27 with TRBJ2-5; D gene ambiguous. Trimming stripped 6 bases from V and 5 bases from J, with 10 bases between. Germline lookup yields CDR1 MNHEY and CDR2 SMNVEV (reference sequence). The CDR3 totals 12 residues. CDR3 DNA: TGTGCCAGCAGCAACCGACGGGAGACCCAGTACTTC. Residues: CASSNRRETQYF.

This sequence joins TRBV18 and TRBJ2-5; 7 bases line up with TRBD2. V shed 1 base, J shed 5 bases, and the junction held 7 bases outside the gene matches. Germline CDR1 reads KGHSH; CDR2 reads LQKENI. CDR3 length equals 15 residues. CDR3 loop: CASSPHPSGGETQYF. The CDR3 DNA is TGTGCCAGCTCACCACACCCTAGCGGCGGGGAGACCCAGTACTTC.

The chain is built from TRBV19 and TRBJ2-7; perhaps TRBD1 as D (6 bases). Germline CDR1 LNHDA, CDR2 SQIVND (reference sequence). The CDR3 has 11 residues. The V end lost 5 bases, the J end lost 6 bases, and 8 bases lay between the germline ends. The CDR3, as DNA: TGTGCCAGTAGTGGCAGGGGCGAGCAGTACTTC. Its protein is CASSGRGEQYF. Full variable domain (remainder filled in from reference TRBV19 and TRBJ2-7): DGGITQSPKYLFRKEGQNVTLSCEQNLNHDAMYWYRQDPGQGLRLIYYSQIVNDFQKGDIAEGYSVSREKKESFPLTVTSAQKNPTAFYLCASSGRGEQYFGPGTRLTVT.

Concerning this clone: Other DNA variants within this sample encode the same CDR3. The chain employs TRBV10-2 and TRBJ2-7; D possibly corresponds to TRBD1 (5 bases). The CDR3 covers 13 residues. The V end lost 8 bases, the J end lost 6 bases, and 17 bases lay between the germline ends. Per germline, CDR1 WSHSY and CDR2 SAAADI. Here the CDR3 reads CASGSGQVTEQYF. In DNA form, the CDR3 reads TGCGCCAGCGGTAGTGGACAAGTCACCGAGCAGTACTTC.

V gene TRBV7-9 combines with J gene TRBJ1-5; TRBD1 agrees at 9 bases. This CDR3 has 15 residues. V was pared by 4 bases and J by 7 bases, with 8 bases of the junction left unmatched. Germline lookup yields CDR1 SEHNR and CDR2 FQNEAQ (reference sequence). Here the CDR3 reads CASSSQGAQGQPQHF. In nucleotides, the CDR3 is TGTGCCAGCAGCTCACAGGGGGCGCAGGGGCAGCCCCAGCATTTT.

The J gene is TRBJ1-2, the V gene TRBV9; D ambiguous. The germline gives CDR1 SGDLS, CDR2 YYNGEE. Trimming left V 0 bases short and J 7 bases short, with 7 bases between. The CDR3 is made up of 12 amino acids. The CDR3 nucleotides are TGTGCCAGCAGCGTAGTCGGCTCTGGCTACACCTTC. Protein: CASSVVGSGYTF. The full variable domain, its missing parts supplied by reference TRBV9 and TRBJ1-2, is DSGVTQTPKHLITATGQRVTLRCSPRSGDLSVYWYQQSLDQGLQFLIQYYNGEERAKGNILERFSAQQFPDLHSELNLSSLELGDSALYFCASSVVGSGYTFGSGTRLTVV.

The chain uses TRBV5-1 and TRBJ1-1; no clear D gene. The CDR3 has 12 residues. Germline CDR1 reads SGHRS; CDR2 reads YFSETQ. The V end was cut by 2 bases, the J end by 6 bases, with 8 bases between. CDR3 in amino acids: CASSLDLSEAFF. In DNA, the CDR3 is TGCGCCAGCAGCTTAGACTTGTCTGAAGCTTTCTTT. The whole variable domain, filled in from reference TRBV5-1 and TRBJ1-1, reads KAGVTQTPRYLIKTRGQQVTLSCSPISGHRSVSWYQQTPGQGLQFLFEYFSETQRNKGNFPGRFSGRQFSNSRSEMNVSTLELGDSALYLCASSLDLSEAFFGQGTRLTVV.

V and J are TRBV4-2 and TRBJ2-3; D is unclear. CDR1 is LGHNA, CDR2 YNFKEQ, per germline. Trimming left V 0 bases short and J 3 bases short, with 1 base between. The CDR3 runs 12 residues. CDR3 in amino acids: CASSQDTDTQYF. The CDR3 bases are TGTGCCAGCAGCCAAGATACAGATACGCAGTATTTT.

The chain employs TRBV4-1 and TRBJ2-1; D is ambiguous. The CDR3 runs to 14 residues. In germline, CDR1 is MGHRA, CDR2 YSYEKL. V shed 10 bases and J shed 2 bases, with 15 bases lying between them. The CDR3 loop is CATSITSTYNEQFF. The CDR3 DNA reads TGCGCCACCAGTATTACTTCTACCTACAATGAGCAGTTCTTC.

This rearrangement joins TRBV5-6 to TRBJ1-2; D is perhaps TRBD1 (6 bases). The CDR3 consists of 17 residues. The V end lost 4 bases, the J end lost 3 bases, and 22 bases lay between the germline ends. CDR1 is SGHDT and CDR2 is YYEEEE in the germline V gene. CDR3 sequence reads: CASSSLDRGRRDYGYTF. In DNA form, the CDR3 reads TGTGCCAGCAGCAGCCTCGACCGGGGGCGGAGGGACTATGGCTACACCTTC.

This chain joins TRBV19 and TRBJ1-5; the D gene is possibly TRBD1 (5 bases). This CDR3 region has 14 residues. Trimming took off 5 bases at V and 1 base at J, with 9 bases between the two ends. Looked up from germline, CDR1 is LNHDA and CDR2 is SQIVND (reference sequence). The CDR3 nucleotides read TGTGCCAGTAGTTTAGCAGGGAGCAATCAGCCCCAGCATTTT. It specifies CASSLAGSNQPQHF.

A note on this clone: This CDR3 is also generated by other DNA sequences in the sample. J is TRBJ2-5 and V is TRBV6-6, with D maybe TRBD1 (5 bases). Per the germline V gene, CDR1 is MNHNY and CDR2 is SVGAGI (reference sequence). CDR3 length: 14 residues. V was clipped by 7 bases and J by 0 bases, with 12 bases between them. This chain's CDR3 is CASKGKQDQETQYF. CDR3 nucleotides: TGTGCCAGCAAAGGAAAACAGGACCAAGAGACCCAGTACTTC.

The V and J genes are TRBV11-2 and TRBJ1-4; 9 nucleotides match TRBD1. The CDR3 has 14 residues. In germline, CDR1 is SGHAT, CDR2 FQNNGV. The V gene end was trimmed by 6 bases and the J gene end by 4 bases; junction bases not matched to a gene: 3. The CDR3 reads CASRRQGGNEKLFF. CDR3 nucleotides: TGTGCCAGCAGGCGACAGGGGGGTAATGAAAAACTGTTTTTT.

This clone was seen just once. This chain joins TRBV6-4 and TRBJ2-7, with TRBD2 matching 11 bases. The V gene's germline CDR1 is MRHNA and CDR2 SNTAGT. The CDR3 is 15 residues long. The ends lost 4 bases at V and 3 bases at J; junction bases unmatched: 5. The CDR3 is CASSVFTSGSYEQYF. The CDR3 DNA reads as TGTGCCAGCAGTGTGTTTACTAGCGGGAGCTACGAGCAGTACTTC.

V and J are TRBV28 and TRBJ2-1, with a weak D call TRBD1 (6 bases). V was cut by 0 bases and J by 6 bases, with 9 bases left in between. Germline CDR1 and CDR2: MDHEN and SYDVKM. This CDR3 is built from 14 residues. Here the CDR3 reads CASSLWSRGNEQFF. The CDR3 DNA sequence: TGTGCCAGCAGTTTATGGTCCAGGGGCAATGAGCAGTTCTTC.

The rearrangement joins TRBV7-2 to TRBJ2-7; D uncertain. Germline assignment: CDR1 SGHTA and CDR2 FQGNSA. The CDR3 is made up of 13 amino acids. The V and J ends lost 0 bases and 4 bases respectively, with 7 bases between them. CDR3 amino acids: CASSLAGRYEQYF. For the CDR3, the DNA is TGTGCCAGCAGCTTAGCGGGAAGGTACGAGCAGTACTTC.

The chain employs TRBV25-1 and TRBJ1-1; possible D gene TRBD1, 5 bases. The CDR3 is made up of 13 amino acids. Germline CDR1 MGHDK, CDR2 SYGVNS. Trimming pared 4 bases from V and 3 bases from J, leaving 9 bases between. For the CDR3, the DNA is TGTGCCAGCAGTGTTCAGGGCGACACTGAAGCTTTCTTT. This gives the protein CASSVQGDTEAFF.

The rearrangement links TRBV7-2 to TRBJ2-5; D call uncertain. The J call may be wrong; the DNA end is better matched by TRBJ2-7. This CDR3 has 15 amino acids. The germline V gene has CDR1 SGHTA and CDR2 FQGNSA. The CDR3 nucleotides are TGTGCCAGCAGCTTAGGTGGGTCAACTTCCTACGAGCAGTACTTC. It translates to CASSLGGSTSYEQYF.

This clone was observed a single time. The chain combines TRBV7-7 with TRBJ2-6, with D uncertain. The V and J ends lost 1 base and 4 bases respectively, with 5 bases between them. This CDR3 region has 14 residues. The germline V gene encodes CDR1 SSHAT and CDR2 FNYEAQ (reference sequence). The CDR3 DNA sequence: TGTGCCAGCAGCTTAGGGCCCGGGGCCAACGTCCTGACTTTC. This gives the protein CASSLGPGANVLTF.

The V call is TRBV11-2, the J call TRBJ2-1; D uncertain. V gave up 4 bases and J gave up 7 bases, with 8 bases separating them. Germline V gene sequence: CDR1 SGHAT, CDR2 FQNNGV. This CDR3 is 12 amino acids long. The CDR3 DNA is TGTGCCAGCAGCTCCCAGCGAAATGAGCAGTTCTTC. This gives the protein CASSSQRNEQFF. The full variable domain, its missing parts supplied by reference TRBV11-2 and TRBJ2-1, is EAGVAQSPRYKIIEKRQSVAFWCNPISGHATLYWYQQILGQGPKLLIQFQNNGVVDDSQLPKDRFSAERLKGVDSTLKIQPAKLEDSAVYLCASSSQRNEQFFGPGTRLTVL.

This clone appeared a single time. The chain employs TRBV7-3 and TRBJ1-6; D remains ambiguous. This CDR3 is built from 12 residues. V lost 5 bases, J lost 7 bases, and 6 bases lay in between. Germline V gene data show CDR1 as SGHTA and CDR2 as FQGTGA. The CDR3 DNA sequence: TGTGCCAGCAGCCAACCCAATTCACCCCTCCACTTT. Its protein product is CASSQPNSPLHF.

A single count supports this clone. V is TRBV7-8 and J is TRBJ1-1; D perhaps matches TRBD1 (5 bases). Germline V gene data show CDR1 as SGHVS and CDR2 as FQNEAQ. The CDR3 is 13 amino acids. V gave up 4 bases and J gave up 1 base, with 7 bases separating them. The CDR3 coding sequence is TGTGCCAGCAGCTGGGGGGGGAACACTGAAGCTTTCTTT. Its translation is CASSWGGNTEAFF.